The clone carrying this T cell receptor beta chain is a singleton in its sample. The junction departs from germline at one end; a sequencing error may be responsible. The data stem from a study of blood T cell repertoires in COVID-19. Across the whole study: Material from acute and convalescent COVID-19 was sourced from the United States, Italy and Spain. T cells, B-cell-depleted T cells, or PBMCs supplied cDNA or gDNA.

This CDR3 region has 13 residues. Germline V lookup: CDR1 SNHLY, CDR2 FYNNEI. How the authors handled the data: Amplified reference gene primers provided the basis for estimating nucleated cell counts. The repertoire was sequenced with immunoSEQ multiplex PCR; TCRdb's copy has only in-frame clones and lacks some. Clone size and V and J calls were adopted from that table, with D and trimming inferred from the DNA. The sample yields 400,000 to 450,000 clones, roughly 90% seen once. The sample was peripheral blood. V is TRBV2 and J is TRBJ1-4; 9 positions match TRBD1. This TCR came from a woman aged 30 to 39 with active or convalescent COVID-19. The CDR3 here is CASSEASSGTGNF. The CDR3 bases are TGTGCCAGCAGTGAAGCGTCCTCCGGGACAGGGAATTTT.